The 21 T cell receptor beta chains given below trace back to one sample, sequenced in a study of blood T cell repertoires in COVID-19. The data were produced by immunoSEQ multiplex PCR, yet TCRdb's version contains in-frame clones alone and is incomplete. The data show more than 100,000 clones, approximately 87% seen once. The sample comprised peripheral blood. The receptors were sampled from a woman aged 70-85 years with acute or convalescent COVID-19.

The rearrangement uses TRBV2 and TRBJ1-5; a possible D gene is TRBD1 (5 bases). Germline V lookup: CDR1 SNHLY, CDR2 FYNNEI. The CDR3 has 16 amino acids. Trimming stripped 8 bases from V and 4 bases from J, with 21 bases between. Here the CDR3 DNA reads TGTGCCAGCGCCCGCTTGAGGGGAGGTCGGAATCAGCCCCAGCATTTT. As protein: CASARLRGGRNQPQHF.

The CDR3 DNA reads TGTGCCAGCAGCTTGGGGGGGTCTCAAGAGACCCAGTACTTC. Translated: CASSLGGSQETQYF. The chain uses TRBV11-3 and TRBJ2-5, with 7 nucleotides matching TRBD2. The CDR3 runs 14 residues. In germline, CDR1 is SGHNT, CDR2 YENEEA. J lost 2 bases, V lost 3 bases, and 3 bases had no gene match.

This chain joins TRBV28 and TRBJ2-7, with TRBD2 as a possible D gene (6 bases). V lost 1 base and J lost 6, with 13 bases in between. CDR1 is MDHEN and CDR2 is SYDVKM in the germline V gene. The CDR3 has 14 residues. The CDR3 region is CASSLSGTPREQYF. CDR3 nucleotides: TGTGCCAGCAGTTTATCAGGGACTCCTCGCGAGCAGTACTTC.

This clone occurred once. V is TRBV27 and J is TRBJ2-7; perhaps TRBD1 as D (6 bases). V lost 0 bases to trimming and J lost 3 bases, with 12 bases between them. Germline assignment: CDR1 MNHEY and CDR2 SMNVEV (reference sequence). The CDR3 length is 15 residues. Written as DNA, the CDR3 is TGTGCCAGCAGTTTATCGTCAGGGGTAAGCTACGAGCAGTACTTC. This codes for CASSLSSGVSYEQYF.

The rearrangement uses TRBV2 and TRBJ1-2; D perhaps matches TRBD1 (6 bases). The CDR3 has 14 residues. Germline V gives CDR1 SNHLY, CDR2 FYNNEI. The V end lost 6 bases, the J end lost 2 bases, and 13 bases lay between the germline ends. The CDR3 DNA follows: TGTGCCAGCAGCCTGGACAGACAGAACTATGGCTACACCTTC. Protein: CASSLDRQNYGYTF.

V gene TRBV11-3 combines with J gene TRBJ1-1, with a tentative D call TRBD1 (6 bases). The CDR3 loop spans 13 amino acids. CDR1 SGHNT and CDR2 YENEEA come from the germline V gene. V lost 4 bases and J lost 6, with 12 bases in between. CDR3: CASSSQQGSEAFF. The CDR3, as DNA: TGTGCCAGCAGCTCACAACAGGGCTCTGAAGCTTTCTTT.

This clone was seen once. CDR3 in DNA: TGTGCCAGCAGCACCGGGACTACCCACACTACGGATACGCAGTATTTT. Its translation is CASSTGTTHTTDTQYF. The chain is built from TRBV9 and TRBJ2-3; 7 nucleotides line up with TRBD2. The V gene end was trimmed by 4 bases and the J gene end by 6 bases; junction bases not matched to a gene: 14. CDR3 length: 16 residues. Germline CDR1 and CDR2: SGDLS and YYNGEE. The whole variable domain, remainder taken from reference TRBV9 and TRBJ2-3, is DSGVTQTPKHLITATGQRVTLRCSPRSGDLSVYWYQQSLDQGLQFLIQYYNGEERAKGNILERFSAQQFPDLHSELNLSSLELGDSALYFCASSTGTTHTTDTQYFGPGTRLTVL.

The CDR3 DNA follows: TGTGCCAGCAGCTTACAGGGGCGGGATACGCAGTATTTT. Translated, it gives CASSLQGRDTQYF. The V call is TRBV7-9, the J call TRBJ2-3, with D possibly TRBD1 on 6 matching bases. The CDR3 has 13 amino acids. Germline V CDR1 and CDR2: SEHNR, FQNEAQ (reference sequence). The V end lost 2 bases, the J end lost 6 bases, and 9 bases lay between the germline ends.

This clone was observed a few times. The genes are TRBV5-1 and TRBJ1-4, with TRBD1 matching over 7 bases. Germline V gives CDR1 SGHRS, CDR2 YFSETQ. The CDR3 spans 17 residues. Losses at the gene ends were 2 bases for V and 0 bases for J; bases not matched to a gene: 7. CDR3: CASSFGDRPSTNEKLFF. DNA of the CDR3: TGCGCCAGCAGCTTTGGGGACAGACCTTCAACTAATGAAAAACTGTTTTTT.

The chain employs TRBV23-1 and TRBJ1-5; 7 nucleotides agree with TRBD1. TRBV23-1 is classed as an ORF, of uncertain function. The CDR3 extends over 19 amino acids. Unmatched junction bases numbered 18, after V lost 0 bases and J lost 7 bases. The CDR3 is CASSQSEGRGTEYNQPQHF. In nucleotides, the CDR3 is TGCGCCAGCAGTCAATCGGAGGGGAGAGGGACAGAGTATAACCAGCCCCAGCATTTT.

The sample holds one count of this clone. CDR3 sequence: CASSEDLGGPQHF. The CDR3 region has the DNA TGTGCCAGCAGTGAAGACCTCGGAGGGCCCCAGCATTTT. This chain joins TRBV2 and TRBJ1-5; D is uncertain. The germline gives CDR1 SNHLY, CDR2 FYNNEI. The CDR3 is 13 residues long. The V and J ends lost 1 base and 9 bases respectively, with 10 bases between them.

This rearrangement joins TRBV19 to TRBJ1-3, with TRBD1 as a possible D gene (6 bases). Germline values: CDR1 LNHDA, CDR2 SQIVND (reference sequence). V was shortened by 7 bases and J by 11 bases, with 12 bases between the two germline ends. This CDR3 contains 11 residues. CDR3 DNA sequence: TGTGCCAGTACCATACAGGGATCCATATATTTT. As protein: CASTIQGSIYF.

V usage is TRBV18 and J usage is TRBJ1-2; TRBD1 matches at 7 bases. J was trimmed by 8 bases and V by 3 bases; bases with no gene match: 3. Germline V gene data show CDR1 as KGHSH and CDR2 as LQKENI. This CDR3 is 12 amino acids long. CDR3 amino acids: CASSPDRDGYTF. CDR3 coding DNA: TGTGCCAGCTCACCTGACAGGGACGGCTACACCTTC.

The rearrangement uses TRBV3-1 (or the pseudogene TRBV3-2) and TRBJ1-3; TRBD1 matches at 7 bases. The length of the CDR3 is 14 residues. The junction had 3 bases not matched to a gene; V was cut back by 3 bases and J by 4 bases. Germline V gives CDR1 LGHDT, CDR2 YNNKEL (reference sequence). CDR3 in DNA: TGTGCCAGCAGCCACCGGGACAGAGGAAACACCATATATTTT. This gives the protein CASSHRDRGNTIYF.

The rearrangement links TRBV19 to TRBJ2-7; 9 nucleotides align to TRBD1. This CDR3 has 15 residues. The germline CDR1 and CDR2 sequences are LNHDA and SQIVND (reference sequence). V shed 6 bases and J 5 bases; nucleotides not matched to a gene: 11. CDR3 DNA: TGTGCCAGTAGGAGGATGGGACAGGGAGGGGACGAGCAGTACTTC. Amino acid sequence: CASRRMGQGGDEQYF.

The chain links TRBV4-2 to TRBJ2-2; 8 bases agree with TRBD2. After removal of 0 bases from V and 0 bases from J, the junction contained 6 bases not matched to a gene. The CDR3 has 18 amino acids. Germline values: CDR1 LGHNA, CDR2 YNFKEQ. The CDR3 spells CASSQEGAGVANTGELFF. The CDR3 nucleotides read TGTGCCAGCAGCCAAGAAGGAGCGGGGGTCGCGAACACCGGGGAGCTGTTTTTT.

The CDR3 nucleotides read TGTGCCAGCAGCATGGGACAGGGGAGGGTCGCTAATGAAAAACTGTTTTTT. Protein product: CASSMGQGRVANEKLFF. V and J are TRBV9 and TRBJ1-4, with 10 bases lining up with TRBD1. J was trimmed by 3 bases and V by 4 bases; bases with no gene match: 9. CDR3 length: 17 residues. Per the germline V gene, CDR1 is SGDLS and CDR2 is YYNGEE. The full variable domain, its missing parts supplied by reference TRBV9 and TRBJ1-4, is DSGVTQTPKHLITATGQRVTLRCSPRSGDLSVYWYQQSLDQGLQFLIQYYNGEERAKGNILERFSAQQFPDLHSELNLSSLELGDSALYFCASSMGQGRVANEKLFFGSGTQLSVL.

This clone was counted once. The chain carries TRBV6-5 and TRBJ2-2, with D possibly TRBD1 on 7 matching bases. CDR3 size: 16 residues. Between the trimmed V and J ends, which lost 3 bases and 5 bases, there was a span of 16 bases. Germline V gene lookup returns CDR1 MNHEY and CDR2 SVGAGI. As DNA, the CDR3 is TGTGCCAGCAGTTATAGTTGGGGGGACAGTACCGGGGAGCTGTTTTTT. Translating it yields CASSYSWGDSTGELFF.

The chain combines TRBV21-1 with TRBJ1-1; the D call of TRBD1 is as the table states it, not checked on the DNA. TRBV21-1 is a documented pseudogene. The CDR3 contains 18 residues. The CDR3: CASSKVGESLGQNTEAFF. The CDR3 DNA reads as TGTGCCAGCAGCAAAGTGGGCGAAAGTCTAGGACAAAACACTGAAGCTTTCTTT.

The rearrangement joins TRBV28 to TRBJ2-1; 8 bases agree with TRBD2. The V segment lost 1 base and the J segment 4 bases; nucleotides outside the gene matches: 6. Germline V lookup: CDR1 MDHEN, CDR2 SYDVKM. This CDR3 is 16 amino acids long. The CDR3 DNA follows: TGTGCCAGCAGTTTATTGGGGCGGGGGGTTTACAATGAGCAGTTCTTC. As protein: CASSLLGRGVYNEQFF.

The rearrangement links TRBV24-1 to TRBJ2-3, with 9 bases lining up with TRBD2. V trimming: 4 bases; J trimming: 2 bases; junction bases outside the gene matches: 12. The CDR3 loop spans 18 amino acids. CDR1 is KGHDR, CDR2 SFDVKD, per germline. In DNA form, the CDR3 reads TGTGCCACCAGTGACACCTACTCGCGGGGGGGAATCACAGATACGCAGTATTTT. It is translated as CATSDTYSRGGITDTQYF.